The sequence of this T cell receptor (beta chain) was determined in a study of blood T cells in healthy people across ages. CDR3 length: 15 amino acids. Unmatched junction bases numbered 2, after V lost 3 bases and J lost 2 bases. CDR1 and CDR2 from the germline V gene are DFQATT and SNEGSKA (reference sequence). A second 7 to 11 cycle PCR used barcoded and J-beta primers. Template switching added a 12-random-nucleotide identifier to every cDNA molecule. MiXCR, applied by TCRdb to the 5' RACE reads, yields one record per CDR3 protein. In the table there are 780,000 or so distinct CDR3 sequences, less than 70% of which are singletons. This clonotype was observed a single time.

The specimen sequenced was blood. The chain links TRBV20-1 to TRBJ2-7; 15 bases map to TRBD2. This TCR came from an elderly man in good health. The CDR3 sequence is CSARGTSGGTYEQYF. In nucleotides, the CDR3 is TGCAGTGCTAGGGGGACTAGCGGGGGGACCTACGAGCAGTACTTC.